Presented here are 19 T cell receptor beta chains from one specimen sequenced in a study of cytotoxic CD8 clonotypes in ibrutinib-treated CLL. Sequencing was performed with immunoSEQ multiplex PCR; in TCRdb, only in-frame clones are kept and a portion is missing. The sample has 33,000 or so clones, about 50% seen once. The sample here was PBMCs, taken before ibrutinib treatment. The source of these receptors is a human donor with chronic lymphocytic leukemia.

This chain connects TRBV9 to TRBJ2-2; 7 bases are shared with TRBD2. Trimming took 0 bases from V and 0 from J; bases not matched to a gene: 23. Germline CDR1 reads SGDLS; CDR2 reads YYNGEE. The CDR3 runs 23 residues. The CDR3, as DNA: TGTGCCAGCAGCGTAGGATGGACTAGTTATGTACCTCGACTGGAGGCGAACACCGGGGAGCTGTTTTTT. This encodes CASSVGWTSYVPRLEANTGELFF. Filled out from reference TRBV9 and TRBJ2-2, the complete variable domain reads DSGVTQTPKHLITATGQRVTLRCSPRSGDLSVYWYQQSLDQGLQFLIQYYNGEERAKGNILERFSAQQFPDLHSELNLSSLELGDSALYFCASSVGWTSYVPRLEANTGELFFGEGSRLTVL.

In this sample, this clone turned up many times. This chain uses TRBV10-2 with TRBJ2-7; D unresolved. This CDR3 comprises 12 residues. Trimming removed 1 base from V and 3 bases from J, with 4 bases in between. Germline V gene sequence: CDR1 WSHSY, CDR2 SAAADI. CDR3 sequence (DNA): TGCGCCAGCAGTGAGTGGGACTACGAGCAGTACTTC. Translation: CASSEWDYEQYF.

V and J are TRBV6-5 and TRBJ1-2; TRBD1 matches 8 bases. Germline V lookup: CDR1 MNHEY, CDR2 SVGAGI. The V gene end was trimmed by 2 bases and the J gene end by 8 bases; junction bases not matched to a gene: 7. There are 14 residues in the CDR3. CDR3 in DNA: TGTGCCAGCAGTTACCTTGGGACAGGTCGGGGCTACACCTTC. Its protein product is CASSYLGTGRGYTF.

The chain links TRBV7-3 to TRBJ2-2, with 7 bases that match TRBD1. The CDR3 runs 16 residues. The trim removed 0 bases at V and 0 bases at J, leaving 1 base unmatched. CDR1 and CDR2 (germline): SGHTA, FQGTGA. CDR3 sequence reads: CASSLTGTANTGELFF. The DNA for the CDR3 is TGTGCCAGCAGCTTAACAGGGACAGCGAACACCGGGGAGCTGTTTTTT.

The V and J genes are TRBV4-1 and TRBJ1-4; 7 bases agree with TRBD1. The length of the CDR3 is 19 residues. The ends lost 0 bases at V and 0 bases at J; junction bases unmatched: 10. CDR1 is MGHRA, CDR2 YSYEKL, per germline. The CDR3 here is CASSQEGWTGFATNEKLFF. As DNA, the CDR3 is TGCGCCAGCAGCCAAGAAGGTTGGACAGGCTTTGCAACTAATGAAAAACTGTTTTTT.

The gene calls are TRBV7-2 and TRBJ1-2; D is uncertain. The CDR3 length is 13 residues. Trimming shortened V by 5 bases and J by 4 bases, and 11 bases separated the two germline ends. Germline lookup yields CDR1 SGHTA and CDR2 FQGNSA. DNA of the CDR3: TGTGCCAGCAGCCCTCGGGCGCTCTATGGCTACACCTTC. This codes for CASSPRALYGYTF.

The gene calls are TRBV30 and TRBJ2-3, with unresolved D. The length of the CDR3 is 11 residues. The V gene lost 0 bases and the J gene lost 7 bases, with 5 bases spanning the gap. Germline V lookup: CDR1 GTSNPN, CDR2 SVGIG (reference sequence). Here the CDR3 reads CAWSVQHTQYF. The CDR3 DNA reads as TGTGCCTGGAGTGTACAGCATACGCAGTATTTT.

The CDR3 sequence: CASSLGLLITNYGYTF. CDR3 DNA sequence: TGTGCCAGCAGCTTAGGGCTGCTAATTACTAACTATGGCTACACCTTC. The chain combines TRBV7-2 with TRBJ1-2; D not resolved. CDR1 is SGHTA and CDR2 is FQGNSA in the germline V gene. Deletions cut 1 base from V and 0 bases from J, with 12 bases between. This CDR3 is built from 16 residues.

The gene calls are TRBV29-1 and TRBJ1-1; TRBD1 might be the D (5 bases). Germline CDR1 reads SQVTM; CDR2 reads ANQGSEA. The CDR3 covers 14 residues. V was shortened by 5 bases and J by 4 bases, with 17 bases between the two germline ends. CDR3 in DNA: TGCAGCGTTCAACTCCTTGGGGGTAGCACTGAAGCTTTCTTT. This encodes CSVQLLGGSTEAFF.

The CDR3 spells CASSLGIGGDEKLFF. In DNA form, the CDR3 reads TGCGCCAGCAGCTTGGGTATAGGGGGAGATGAAAAACTGTTTTTT. V gene TRBV5-1 combines with J gene TRBJ1-4; possibly TRBD1 for D (6 bases). The CDR3 loop spans 15 amino acids. Trimming left V 0 bases short and J 6 bases short, with 12 bases between. CDR1 is SGHRS, CDR2 YFSETQ, per germline.

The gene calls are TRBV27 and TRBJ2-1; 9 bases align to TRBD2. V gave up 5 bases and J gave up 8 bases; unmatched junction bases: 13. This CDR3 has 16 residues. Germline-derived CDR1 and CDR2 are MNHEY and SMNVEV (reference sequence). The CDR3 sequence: CASSLIPGTSLHEQFF. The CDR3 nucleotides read TGTGCCAGCAGTCTTATCCCCGGGACTAGCCTCCATGAGCAGTTCTTC.

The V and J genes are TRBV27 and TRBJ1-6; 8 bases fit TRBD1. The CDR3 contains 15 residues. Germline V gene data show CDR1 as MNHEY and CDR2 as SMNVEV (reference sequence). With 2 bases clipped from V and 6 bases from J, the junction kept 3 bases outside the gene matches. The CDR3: CASSLQGAVNSPLHF. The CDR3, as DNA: TGTGCCAGCAGTTTACAGGGGGCAGTTAATTCACCCCTCCACTTT.

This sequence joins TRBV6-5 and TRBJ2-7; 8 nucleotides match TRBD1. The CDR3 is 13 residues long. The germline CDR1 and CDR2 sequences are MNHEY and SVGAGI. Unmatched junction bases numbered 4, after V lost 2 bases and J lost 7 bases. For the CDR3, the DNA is TGTGCCAGCAGTTACACTACAGGGGGTGAGCAGTACTTC. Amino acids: CASSYTTGGEQYF.

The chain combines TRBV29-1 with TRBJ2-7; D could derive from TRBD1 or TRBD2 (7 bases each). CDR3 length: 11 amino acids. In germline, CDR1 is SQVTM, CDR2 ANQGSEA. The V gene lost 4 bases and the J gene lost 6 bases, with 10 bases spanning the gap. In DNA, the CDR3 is TGCAGCGTTGCCAGGGGGGGCGAGCAGTACTTC. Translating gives CSVARGGEQYF.

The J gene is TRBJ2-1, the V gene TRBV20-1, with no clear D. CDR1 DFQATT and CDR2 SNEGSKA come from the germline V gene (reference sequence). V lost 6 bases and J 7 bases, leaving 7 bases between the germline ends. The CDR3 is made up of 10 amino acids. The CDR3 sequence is CSARSNEQFF. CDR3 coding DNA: TGCAGTGCGAGGTCAAATGAGCAGTTCTTC.

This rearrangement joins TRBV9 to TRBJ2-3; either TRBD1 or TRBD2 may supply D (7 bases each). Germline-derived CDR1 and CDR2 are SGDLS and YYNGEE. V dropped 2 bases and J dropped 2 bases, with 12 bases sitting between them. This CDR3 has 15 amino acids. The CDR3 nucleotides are TGTGCCAGCAGCGTTTCAGGGGGGGCCACAGATACGCAGTATTTT. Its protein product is CASSVSGGATDTQYF.

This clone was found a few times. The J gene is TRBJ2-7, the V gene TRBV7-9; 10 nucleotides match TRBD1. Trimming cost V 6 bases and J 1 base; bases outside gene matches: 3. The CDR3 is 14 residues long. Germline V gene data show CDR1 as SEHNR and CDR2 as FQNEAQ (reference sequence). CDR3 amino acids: CASRGQGSSYEQYF. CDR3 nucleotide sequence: TGTGCCAGCAGGGGACAGGGGTCGTCCTACGAGCAGTACTTC.

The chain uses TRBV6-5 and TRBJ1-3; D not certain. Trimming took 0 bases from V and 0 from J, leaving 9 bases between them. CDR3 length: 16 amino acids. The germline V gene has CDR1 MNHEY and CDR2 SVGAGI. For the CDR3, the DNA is TGTGCCAGCAGTTACTCGTGGCCCCTCTCTGGAAACACCATATATTTT. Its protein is CASSYSWPLSGNTIYF.

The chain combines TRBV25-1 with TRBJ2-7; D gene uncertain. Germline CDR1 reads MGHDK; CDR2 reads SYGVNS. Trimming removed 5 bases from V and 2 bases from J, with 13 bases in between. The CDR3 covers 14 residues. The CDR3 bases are TGTGCCAGCAGTCGGTCAGCGAGCGCCTACGAGCAGTACTTC. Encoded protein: CASSRSASAYEQYF.